A single sample gave rise to the 17 T cell receptor beta chains below, sequenced in a study of blood T cell repertoires in COVID-19. Clones were sequenced by immunoSEQ multiplex PCR, and TCRdb holds only the in-frame ones, with some missing. The sample has over 50,000 clones; 85% are singletons. Sequencing input: peripheral blood. The receptor source for this set is a human donor in a cohort sampled during active COVID-19.

This clone came up a few times. The chain employs TRBV24-1 and TRBJ2-2; 7 nucleotides align to TRBD2. Germline CDR1 and CDR2: KGHDR and SFDVKD. The length of the CDR3 is 13 residues. J lost 4 bases, V lost 9 bases, and 4 bases had no gene match. CDR3 sequence reads: CATGREVTGELFF. CDR3 in DNA: TGTGCCACCGGGAGGGAGGTCACCGGGGAGCTGTTTTTT.

The rearrangement uses TRBV5-4 and TRBJ2-1; 12 nucleotides line up with TRBD2. J gave up 12 bases and V 3 bases, and 13 bases lay outside the gene matches. CDR1 is SGHNT, CDR2 YYREEE, per germline (reference sequence). The CDR3 is made up of 16 amino acids. As DNA, the CDR3 is TGTGCCAGCAGCTCAATGACTAGCGGGAGTATGGATCGGCAGTTCTTC. It encodes CASSSMTSGSMDRQFF.

This chain connects TRBV13 to TRBJ1-1; D remains unclear. CDR3 length: 14 amino acids. With 7 bases removed from V and 0 bases from J, the gap between germline ends came to 12 bases. Germline V gene lookup returns CDR1 PRHDT and CDR2 FYEKMQ (reference sequence). Here the CDR3 DNA reads TGTGCCAGCAAGGTAGGAGTCTTGAACACTGAAGCTTTCTTT. Its translation: CASKVGVLNTEAFF.

The V and J genes are TRBV19 and TRBJ1-2; D may be TRBD1 (6 bases). This CDR3 contains 14 residues. Germline loops: CDR1 LNHDA, CDR2 SQIVND (reference sequence). V was clipped by 7 bases and J by 8 bases, with 20 bases between them. The CDR3 loop reads CASTTDRSLQGYTF. The CDR3 DNA reads as TGTGCCAGTACTACAGACAGGTCCCTGCAAGGCTACACCTTC.

The chain is built from TRBV5-5 and TRBJ2-1; D not certain. V shed 0 bases and J shed 3 bases, with 7 bases lying between them. CDR3 length: 14 amino acids. Germline V CDR1 and CDR2: SGHKS, YYEKEE (reference sequence). The CDR3 here is CASSLAGSYNEQFF. DNA for the CDR3: TGTGCCAGCAGCTTGGCTGGTAGCTACAATGAGCAGTTCTTC.

This clone was recorded a few times. The J gene is TRBJ2-7, the V gene TRBV28, with 7 bases fitting TRBD2. Unmatched junction bases numbered 12, after V lost 4 bases and J lost 0 bases. The V gene's germline CDR1 is MDHEN and CDR2 SYDVKM. This CDR3 region has 17 residues. Here the CDR3 DNA reads TGTGCCAGCAGTTCACCCCCCTGGGGGGGGAGCTCCTACGAGCAGTACTTC. Its protein product is CASSSPPWGGSSYEQYF.

The chain combines TRBV5-5 with TRBJ1-6; D is perhaps TRBD1 (5 bases). CDR1 and CDR2 (germline): SGHKS, YYEKEE (reference sequence). This CDR3 spans 14 amino acids. V lost 0 bases, J lost 9 bases, and 10 bases lay in between. CDR3 nucleotides: TGTGCCAGCAGCTTGGCAACAGGACCTTCACCCCTCCACTTT. This gives the protein CASSLATGPSPLHF.

The J gene is TRBJ2-1, the V gene TRBV2, with 7 positions matching TRBD2. V lost 4 bases and J lost 7; bases outside the gene matches: 10. This CDR3 has 15 residues. The V gene's germline CDR1 is SNHLY and CDR2 FYNNEI. The CDR3 nucleotides are TGTGCCAGCAGTGTGGAGCGGGGTGCTGTTAATGAGCAGTTCTTC. This translates into CASSVERGAVNEQFF.

V is TRBV30 and J is TRBJ2-4, with D unresolved. Germline CDR1 GTSNPN, CDR2 SVGIG (reference sequence). The ends were cut back, 5 bases at V and 9 bases at J, with 14 bases in the middle. The CDR3 is 12 amino acids. The CDR3 region is CAWAHIDGIQYF. CDR3 nucleotide sequence: TGTGCCTGGGCCCACATCGATGGCATTCAGTACTTC.

The rearrangement joins TRBV11-2 to TRBJ1-2; 8 bases align to TRBD1. V was clipped by 5 bases and J by 8 bases; unmatched bases: 7. Germline assignment: CDR1 SGHAT and CDR2 FQNNGV. The length of the CDR3 is 13 residues. The CDR3 spells CASSPEGDRGYTF. The CDR3 DNA is TGTGCCAGCAGCCCAGAGGGGGACAGGGGCTACACCTTC.

CDR3 sequence reads: CASSIGGQGAGNEQFF. The DNA for the CDR3 is TGTGCCAGTAGTATAGGTGGGCAGGGGGCTGGCAATGAGCAGTTCTTC. The rearrangement joins TRBV19 to TRBJ2-1; 8 bases fit TRBD1. V gave up 1 base and J gave up 6 bases; unmatched junction bases: 8. This CDR3 is 16 amino acids long. From germline, CDR1 is LNHDA and CDR2 SQIVND (reference sequence).

The J gene is TRBJ2-1, the V gene TRBV12-3 or TRBV12-4; D is possibly TRBD2 (5 bases). CDR3 length: 12 amino acids. V was pared by 8 bases and J by 7 bases, with 12 bases between. CDR3 bases: TGTGCCAGCCGAGGGCCTGGGAATGAGCAGTTCTTC. Residues: CASRGPGNEQFF.

This clone was detected once. This chain joins TRBV27 and TRBJ2-6; 8 nucleotides agree with TRBD1. CDR3 length: 15 residues. Germline loops: CDR1 MNHEY, CDR2 SMNVEV (reference sequence). V gave up 5 bases and J gave up 5 bases; unmatched junction bases: 5. As DNA, the CDR3 is TGTGCCAGCAGTCCCCAGGGGGCACGGGCCAACGTCCTGACTTTC. Its protein is CASSPQGARANVLTF. Using reference TRBV27 and TRBJ2-6 for the parts outside the CDR3, the full variable domain is EAQVTQNPRYLITVTGKKLTVTCSQNMNHEYMSWYRQDPGLGLRQIYYSMNVEVTDKGDVPEGYKVSRKEKRNFPLILESPSPNQTSLYFCASSPQGARANVLTFGAGSRLTVL.

The chain recombines TRBV9 with TRBJ2-7; the match to TRBD2 covers 14 bases. The V gene end was trimmed by 3 bases and the J gene end by 11 bases; junction bases not matched to a gene: 7. Germline loops: CDR1 SGDLS, CDR2 YYNGEE. The CDR3 is made up of 14 amino acids. CDR3 nucleotides: TGTGCCAGCAGCGACGGGACTAGCGGGAGAAAAAAGTACTTC. Translating gives CASSDGTSGRKKYF.

The J gene is TRBJ2-5, the V gene TRBV28, with 12 bases that match TRBD2. This CDR3 has 19 residues. Germline CDR1 reads MDHEN; CDR2 reads SYDVKM. After removal of 6 bases from V and 5 bases from J, the junction contained 19 bases not matched to a gene. The CDR3 sequence is CASSPPTHASGRGLETQYF. The DNA of the CDR3 is TGTGCCAGCAGCCCGCCAACACACGCTAGCGGGAGGGGGTTGGAGACCCAGTACTTC. Using reference TRBV28 and TRBJ2-5 for the parts outside the CDR3, the full variable domain is DVKVTQSSRYLVKRTGEKVFLECVQDMDHENMFWYRQDPGLGLRLIYFSYDVKMKEKGDIPEGYSVSREKKERFSLILESASTNQTSMYLCASSPPTHASGRGLETQYFGPGTRLLVL.

The rearrangement links TRBV28 to TRBJ1-1; a possible D gene is TRBD1 (5 bases). This CDR3 has 15 residues. Germline values: CDR1 MDHEN, CDR2 SYDVKM. Trimming took off 10 bases at V and 7 bases at J, with 25 bases between the two ends. The CDR3 DNA reads as TGTGCCACCAAAAAGGGGAATCGGTGGGGTAGTGAAGCTTTCTTT. It is translated as CATKKGNRWGSEAFF.

The genes are TRBV4-1 and TRBJ2-1; 11 bases line up with TRBD2. After removal of 0 bases from V and 4 bases from J, the junction contained 5 bases not matched to a gene. The CDR3 runs 17 residues. The germline V gene encodes CDR1 MGHRA and CDR2 YSYEKL. The CDR3 region is CASSQDKTSGVYNEQFF. The DNA for the CDR3 is TGCGCCAGCAGCCAAGATAAGACTAGCGGGGTATACAATGAGCAGTTCTTC.